This section outlines one T cell receptor (beta chain) sequence together with its context. This clone's antigen is unknown. No quality values exist for individual bases; no much larger clone is one base distant. V lost 5 bases and J lost 6 bases; the stretch between them is 15 bases long. From a lookup of the germline V gene, CDR1 and CDR2 are SGHTA and FQGNSA. The CDR3 starts with the cysteine, ends with the phenylalanine, and has 14 residues. Kept here is only the CDR3 DNA, which spans 42 bases and is read in frame from base 1. This sample was sequenced with an Illumina HiSeq 1500. The public sequencing data were trimmed at Q25 with fastp and processed into clonotypes with MiXCR by TCRdb, which kept only in-frame beta chains. All rows with the same CDR3 protein become a single entry with the most common DNA and genes. Recorded for this sample are tens of thousands of distinct CDR3 sequences; 22% of them occurred a single time. Together, the top ten hold around 79% of the sample.

The source of the sample is a study of T cell repertoires in cytomegalovirus infection (dated by TCRdb to about 2019). Turning to the overall study: Donor HLA type was relevant to the analysis, as public TCR beta signatures indicated carriage of CMV infection together with the matching HLA type.

Paper-wide results and their limitations: The ex vivo response was dominated by HLA-C-restricted CMV-specific TCR beta clonotypes, which also provided the single most frequent clonotype in two of eight donors. In both this cohort and an independent cohort of some 370 donors, the cumulative frequency of public TCR beta family members distinguished carriers of CMV infection plus the relevant HLA type.

This sequence was found in a human donor in good health (CMV status not recorded). Some clones in this sample may be carry-over from other donors' samples. Sequencing was carried out using PBMCs, sequenced either directly or after in vitro stimulation (not recorded which). Recombination connected TRBV7-2 to TRBJ2-3; a confident D gene designation cannot be given. The nucleotides are TGTGCCAGCAGCCGCCGAGTCGTTCCGGATACGCAGTATTTT. This translates into CASSRRVVPDTQYF. The full variable domain, completed from the reference TRBV7-2 and TRBJ2-3 proteins outside the CDR3, reads GAGVSQSPSNKVTEKGKDVELRCDPISGHTALYWYRQSLGQGLEFLIYFQGNSAPDKSGLPSDRFSAERTGGSVSTLTIQRTQQEDSAVYLCASSRRVVPDTQYFGPGTRLTVL.